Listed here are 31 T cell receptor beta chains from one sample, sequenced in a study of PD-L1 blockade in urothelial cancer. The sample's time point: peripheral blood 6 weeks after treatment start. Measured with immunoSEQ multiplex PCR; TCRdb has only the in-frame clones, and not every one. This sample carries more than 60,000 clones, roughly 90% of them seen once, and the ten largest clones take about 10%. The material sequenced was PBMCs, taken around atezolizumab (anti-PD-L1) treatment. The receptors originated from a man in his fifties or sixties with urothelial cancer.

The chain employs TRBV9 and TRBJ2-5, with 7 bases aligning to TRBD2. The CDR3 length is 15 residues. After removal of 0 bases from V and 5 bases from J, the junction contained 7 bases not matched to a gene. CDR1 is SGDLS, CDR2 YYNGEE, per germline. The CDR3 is CASSVVGGSGETQYF. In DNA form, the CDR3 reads TGTGCCAGCAGCGTAGTGGGGGGGTCCGGTGAGACCCAGTACTTC.

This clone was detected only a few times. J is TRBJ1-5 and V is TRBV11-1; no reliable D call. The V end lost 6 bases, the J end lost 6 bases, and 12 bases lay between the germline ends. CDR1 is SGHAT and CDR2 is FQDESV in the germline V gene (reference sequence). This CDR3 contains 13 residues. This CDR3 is CASSLGGSQPQHF. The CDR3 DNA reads TGTGCCAGCAGTCTGGGAGGGAGTCAGCCCCAGCATTTT.

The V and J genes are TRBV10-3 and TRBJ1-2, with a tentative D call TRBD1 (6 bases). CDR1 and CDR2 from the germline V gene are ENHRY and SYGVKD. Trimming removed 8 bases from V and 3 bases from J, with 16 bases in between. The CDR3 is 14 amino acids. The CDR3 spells CAILGGGPYYGYTF. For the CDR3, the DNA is TGTGCCATCCTGGGCGGGGGCCCGTACTATGGCTACACCTTC.

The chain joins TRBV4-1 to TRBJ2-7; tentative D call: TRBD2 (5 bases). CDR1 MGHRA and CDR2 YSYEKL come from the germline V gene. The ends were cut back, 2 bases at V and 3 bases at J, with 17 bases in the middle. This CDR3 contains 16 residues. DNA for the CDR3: TGCGCCAGCAGCCAAACCCCCCCCGGTGGAGGCTACGAGCAGTACTTC. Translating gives CASSQTPPGGGYEQYF.

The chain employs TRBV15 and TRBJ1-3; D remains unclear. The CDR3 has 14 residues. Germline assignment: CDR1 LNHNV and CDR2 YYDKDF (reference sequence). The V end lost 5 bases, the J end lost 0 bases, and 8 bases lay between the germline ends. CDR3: CATSELFSGNTIYF. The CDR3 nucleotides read TGTGCCACCAGCGAACTCTTCTCTGGAAACACCATATATTTT.

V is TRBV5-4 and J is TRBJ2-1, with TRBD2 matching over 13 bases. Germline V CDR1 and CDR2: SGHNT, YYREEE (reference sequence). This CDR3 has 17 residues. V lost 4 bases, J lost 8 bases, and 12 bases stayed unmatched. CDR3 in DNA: TGTGCCAGCAGCACTGACCGCGGGACTAGCGGGATCCATGAGCAGTTCTTC. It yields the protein CASSTDRGTSGIHEQFF. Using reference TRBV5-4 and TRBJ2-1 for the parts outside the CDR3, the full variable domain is ETGVTQSPTHLIKTRGQQVTLRCSSQSGHNTVSWYQQALGQGPQFIFQYYREEENGRGNFPPRFSGLQFPNYSSELNVNALELDDSALYLCASSTDRGTSGIHEQFFGPGTRLTVL.

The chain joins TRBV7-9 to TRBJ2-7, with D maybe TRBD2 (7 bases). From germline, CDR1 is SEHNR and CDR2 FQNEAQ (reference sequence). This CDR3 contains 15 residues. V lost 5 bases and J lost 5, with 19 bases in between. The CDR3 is CASSPVGGRLHEQYF. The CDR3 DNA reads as TGTGCCAGCAGCCCTGTGGGGGGGCGTCTCCACGAGCAGTACTTC.

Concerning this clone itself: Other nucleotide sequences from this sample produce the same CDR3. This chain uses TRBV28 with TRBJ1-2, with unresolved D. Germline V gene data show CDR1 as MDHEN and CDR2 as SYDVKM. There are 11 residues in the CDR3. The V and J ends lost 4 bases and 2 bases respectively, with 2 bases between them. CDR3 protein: CASSSNYGYTF. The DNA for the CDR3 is TGTGCCAGCAGTTCAAACTATGGCTACACCTTC.

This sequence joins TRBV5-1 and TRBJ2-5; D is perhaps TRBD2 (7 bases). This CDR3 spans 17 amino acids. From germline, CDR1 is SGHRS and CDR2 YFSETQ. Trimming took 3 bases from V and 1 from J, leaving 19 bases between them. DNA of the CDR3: TGCGCCAGCAGCTGGGGGGGTAAGGGACATACCCAAGAGACCCAGTACTTC. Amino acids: CASSWGGKGHTQETQYF.

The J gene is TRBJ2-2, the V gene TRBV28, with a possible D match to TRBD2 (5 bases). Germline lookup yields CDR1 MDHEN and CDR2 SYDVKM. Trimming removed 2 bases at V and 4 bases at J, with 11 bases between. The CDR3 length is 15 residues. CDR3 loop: CASSLGLAGTGELFF. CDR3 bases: TGTGCCAGCAGTTTAGGTCTAGCAGGCACCGGGGAGCTGTTTTTT.

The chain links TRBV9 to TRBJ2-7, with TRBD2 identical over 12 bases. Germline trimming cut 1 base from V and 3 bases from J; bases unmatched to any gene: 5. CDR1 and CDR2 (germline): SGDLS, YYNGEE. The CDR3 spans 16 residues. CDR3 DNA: TGTGCCAGCAGCGTATCCCCGGGACTAGCGGGCTACGAGCAGTACTTC. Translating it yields CASSVSPGLAGYEQYF.

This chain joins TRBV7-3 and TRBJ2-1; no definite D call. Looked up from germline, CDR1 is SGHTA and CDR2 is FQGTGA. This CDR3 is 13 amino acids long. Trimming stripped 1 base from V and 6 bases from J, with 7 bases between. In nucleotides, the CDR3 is TGTGCCAGCAGCTTAAATTCCGTCAATGAGCAGTTCTTC. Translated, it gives CASSLNSVNEQFF.

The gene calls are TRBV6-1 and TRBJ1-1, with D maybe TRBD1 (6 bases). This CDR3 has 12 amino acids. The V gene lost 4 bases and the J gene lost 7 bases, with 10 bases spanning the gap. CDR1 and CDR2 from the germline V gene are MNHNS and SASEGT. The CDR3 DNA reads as TGTGCCAGCAGTGCGGGACACGGTGAAGCTTTCTTT. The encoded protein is CASSAGHGEAFF.

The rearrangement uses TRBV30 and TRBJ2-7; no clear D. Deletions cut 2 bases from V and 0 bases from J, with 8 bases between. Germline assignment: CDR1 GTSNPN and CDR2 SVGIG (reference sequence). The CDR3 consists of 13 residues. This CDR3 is CAWSRGTSYEQYF. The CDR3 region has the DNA TGTGCCTGGAGTCGTGGCACCTCCTACGAGCAGTACTTC. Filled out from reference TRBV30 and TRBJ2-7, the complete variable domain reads SQTIHQWPATLVQPVGSPLSLECTVEGTSNPNLYWYRQAAGRGLQLLFYSVGIGQISSEVPQNLSASRPQDRQFILSSKKLLLSDSGFYLCAWSRGTSYEQYFGPGTRLTVT.

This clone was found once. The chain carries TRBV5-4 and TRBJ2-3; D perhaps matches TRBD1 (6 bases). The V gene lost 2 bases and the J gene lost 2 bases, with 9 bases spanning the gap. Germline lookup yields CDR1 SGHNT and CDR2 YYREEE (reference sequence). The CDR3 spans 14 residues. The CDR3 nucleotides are TGTGCCAGCAGCTTAGGGGGTCTCACAGATACGCAGTATTTT. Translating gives CASSLGGLTDTQYF.

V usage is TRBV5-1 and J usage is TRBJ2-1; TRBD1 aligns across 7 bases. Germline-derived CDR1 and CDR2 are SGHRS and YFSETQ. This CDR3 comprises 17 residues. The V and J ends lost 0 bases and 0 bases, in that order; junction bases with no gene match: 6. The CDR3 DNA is TGCGCCAGCAGCTTGGGGTCGGACAGGAGCTCCTACAATGAGCAGTTCTTC. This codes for CASSLGSDRSSYNEQFF.

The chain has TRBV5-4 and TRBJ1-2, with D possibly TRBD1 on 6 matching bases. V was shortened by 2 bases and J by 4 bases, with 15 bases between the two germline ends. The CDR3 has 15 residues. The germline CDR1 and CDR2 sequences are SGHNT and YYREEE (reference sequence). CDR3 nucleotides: TGTGCCAGCAGCTTCCCCCTCCGGGACACCTATGGCTACACCTTC. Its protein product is CASSFPLRDTYGYTF.

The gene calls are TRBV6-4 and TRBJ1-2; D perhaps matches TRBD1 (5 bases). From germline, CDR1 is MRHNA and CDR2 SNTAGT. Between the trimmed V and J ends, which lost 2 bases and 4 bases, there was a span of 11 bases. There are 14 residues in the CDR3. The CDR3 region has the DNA TGTGCCAGCAGTGACCCCAGGAGGGGCTATGGCTACACCTTC. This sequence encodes CASSDPRRGYGYTF.

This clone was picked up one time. The CDR3 region is CASSHNEQGNEQFF. The CDR3 bases are TGTGCCAGCAGCCACAACGAACAGGGAAATGAGCAGTTCTTC. The chain carries TRBV7-3 and TRBJ2-1, with D perhaps matching TRBD1 (6 bases). Germline V lookup: CDR1 SGHTA, CDR2 FQGTGA. The ends were cut back, 5 bases at V and 7 bases at J, with 15 bases in the middle. This CDR3 region has 14 residues.

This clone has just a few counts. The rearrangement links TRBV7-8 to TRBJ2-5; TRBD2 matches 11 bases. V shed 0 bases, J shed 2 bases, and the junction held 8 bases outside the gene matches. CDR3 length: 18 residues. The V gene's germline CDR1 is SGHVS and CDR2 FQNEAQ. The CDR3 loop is CASSLALFSGGGQETQYF. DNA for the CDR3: TGTGCCAGCAGCTTAGCGCTATTTAGCGGGGGGGGACAAGAGACCCAGTACTTC.

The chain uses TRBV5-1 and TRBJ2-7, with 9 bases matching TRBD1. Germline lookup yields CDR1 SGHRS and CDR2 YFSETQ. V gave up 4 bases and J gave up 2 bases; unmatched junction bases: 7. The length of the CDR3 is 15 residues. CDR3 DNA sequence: TGCGCCAGCAGCCGGGGACAGGGCCCCACCTACGAGCAGTACTTC. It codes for CASSRGQGPTYEQYF.

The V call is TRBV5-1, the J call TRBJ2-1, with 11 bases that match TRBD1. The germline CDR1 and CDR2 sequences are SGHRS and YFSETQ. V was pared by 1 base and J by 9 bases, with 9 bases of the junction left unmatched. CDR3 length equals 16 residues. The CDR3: CASSLSGTGGSSEQFF. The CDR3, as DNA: TGCGCCAGCAGCTTGTCCGGGACAGGGGGTAGCAGTGAGCAGTTCTTC.

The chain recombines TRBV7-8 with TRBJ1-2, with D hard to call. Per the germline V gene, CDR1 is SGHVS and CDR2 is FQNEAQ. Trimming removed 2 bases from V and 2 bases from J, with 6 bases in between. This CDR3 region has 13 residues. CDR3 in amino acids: CASSLQENYGYTF. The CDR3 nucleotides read TGTGCCAGCAGCTTACAGGAAAACTATGGCTACACCTTC.

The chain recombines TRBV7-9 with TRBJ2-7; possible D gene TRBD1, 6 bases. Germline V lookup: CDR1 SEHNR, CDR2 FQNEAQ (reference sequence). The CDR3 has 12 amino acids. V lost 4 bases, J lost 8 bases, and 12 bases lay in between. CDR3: CASSYRDTQQYF. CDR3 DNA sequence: TGTGCCAGCAGCTACCGGGACACCCAGCAGTACTTC.

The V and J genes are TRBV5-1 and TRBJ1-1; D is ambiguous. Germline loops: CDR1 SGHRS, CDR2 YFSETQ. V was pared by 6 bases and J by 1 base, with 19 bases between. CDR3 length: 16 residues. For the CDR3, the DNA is TGCGCCAGCACGCGACGTTTAGAGGGCAAGAACACTGAAGCTTTCTTT. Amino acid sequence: CASTRRLEGKNTEAFF.

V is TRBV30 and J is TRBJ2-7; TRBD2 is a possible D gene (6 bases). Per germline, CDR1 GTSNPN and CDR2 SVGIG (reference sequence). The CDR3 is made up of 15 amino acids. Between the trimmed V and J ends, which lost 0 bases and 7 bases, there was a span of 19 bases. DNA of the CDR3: TGTGCCTGGAGTGTACGCGGGACTGCTACATGGGAGCAGTACTTC. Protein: CAWSVRGTATWEQYF.

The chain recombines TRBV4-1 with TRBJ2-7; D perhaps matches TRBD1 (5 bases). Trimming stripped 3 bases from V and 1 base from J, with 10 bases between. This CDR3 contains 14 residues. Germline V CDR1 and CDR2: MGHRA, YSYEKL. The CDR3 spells CASSQGRVSYEQYF. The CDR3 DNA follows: TGCGCCAGCAGCCAGGGCAGGGTGTCCTACGAGCAGTACTTC.

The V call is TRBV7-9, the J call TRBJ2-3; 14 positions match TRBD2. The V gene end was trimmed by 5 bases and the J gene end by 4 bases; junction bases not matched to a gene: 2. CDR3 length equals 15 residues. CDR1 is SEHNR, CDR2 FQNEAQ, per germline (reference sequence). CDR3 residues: CASSPTSGGADTQYF. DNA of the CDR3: TGTGCCAGCAGCCCGACTAGCGGGGGGGCAGATACGCAGTATTTT.

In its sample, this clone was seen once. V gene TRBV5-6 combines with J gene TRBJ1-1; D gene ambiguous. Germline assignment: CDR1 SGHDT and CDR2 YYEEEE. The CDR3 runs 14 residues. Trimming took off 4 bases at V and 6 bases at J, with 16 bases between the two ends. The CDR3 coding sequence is TGTGCCAGCAGCCCTTCACCGGGAAGAGCTGAAGCTTTCTTT. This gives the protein CASSPSPGRAEAFF.

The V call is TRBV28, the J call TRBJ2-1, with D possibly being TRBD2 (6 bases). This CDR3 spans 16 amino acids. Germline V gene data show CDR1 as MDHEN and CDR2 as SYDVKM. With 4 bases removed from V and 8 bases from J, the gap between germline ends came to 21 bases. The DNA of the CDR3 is TGTGCCAGCAGTTCTACCGGGAGCCCCGCCACCGATGAGCAGTTCTTC. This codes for CASSSTGSPATDEQFF.

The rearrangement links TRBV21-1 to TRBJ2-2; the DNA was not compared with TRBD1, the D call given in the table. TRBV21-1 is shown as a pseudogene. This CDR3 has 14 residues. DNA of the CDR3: TGTGCCAGCAGCAAACAGGGGGCGACCGGGGAGCTGTTTTTT. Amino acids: CASSKQGATGELFF.